These T cell receptor beta chains were read from a single sample in a study of OX40 agonist ivuxolimab in advanced cancers. Sequencing was performed with immunoSEQ multiplex PCR; in TCRdb, only in-frame clones are kept and a portion is missing. This sample carries under 80,000 clones, 75% to 90% of them seen once, and the ten largest clones take 2% to 2.5%. The sample consisted of CD4+ or CD8+ T cells sorted from blood, taken in a trial of the OX40 agonist ivuxolimab. The origin of the receptors is an adult with an advanced solid tumor such as melanoma, head and neck, liver or kidney cancer. Each CDR3 is given with its conserved first and last residue. Fields, in order: J gene, CDR3 length, D gene, clone size, V gene, CDR3 DNA, CDR3 protein. D genes are given only for firm matches. Part of the rows lack a size; the others show once, few, many or a class for expanded clones.

TRBJ2-5	14	TRBD2	-	TRBV7-9	TGTGCCAGCAGCTGGGGACTAGCTGAGGAGACCCAGTACTTC	CASSWGLAEETQYF
TRBJ1-2	9	-	-	TRBV20-1	TGCAGTGTCCTAGACGGCTACACCTTC	CSVLDGYTF
TRBJ2-7	14	-	-	TRBV27	TGTGCCAGCAGTCCCCCTAACAGGCCGAGCGAGCAGTACTTC	CASSPPNRPSEQYF
TRBJ2-3	14	TRBD1	-	TRBV5-5	TGTGCCAGCAGCTTAGACAGGGGTACAGATACGCAGTATTTT	CASSLDRGTDTQYF
TRBJ2-1	16	-	-	TRBV5-4	TGTGCCAGCAGCGGACGACAGGGAGGCCCCTACAATGAGCAGTTCTTC	CASSGRQGGPYNEQFF
TRBJ2-7	14	TRBD2	-	TRBV2	TGTGCCAGCAGTGTCAAAGCGGGGCCGTACGAGCAGTACTTC	CASSVKAGPYEQYF
TRBJ2-2	17	TRBD2	few	TRBV7-9	TGTGCCAGCAGCGGGGGGACTAGCGGGAGGAACACCGGGGAGCTGTTTTTT	CASSGGTSGRNTGELFF
TRBJ2-2	13	-	few	TRBV7-3	TGTGCCAGCAGCCGACAATTTACCGGGGAGCTGTTTTTT	CASSRQFTGELFF
TRBJ2-3	17	TRBD2	-	TRBV18	TGTGCCAGCTCAACGGGACTAGCGGGGCTGGGCACAGATACGCAGTATTTT	CASSTGLAGLGTDTQYF
TRBJ2-5	14	TRBD2	-	TRBV28	TGTGCCAGCAGTTCCGGGGGGACGGGGGAGACCCAGTACTTC	CASSSGGTGETQYF
TRBJ2-2	14	-	few	TRBV27	TGTGCCAGCAGTTTATTCTCACGCCCCGGGGAGCTGTTTTTT	CASSLFSRPGELFF
TRBJ1-5	15	-	-	TRBV5-1	TGCGCCAGCAGCCGGGACCCGGGCGGCAATCAGCCCCAGCATTTT	CASSRDPGGNQPQHF
TRBJ2-7	15	TRBD2	-	TRBV6-8	TGTGCCAGCAGTTACCCCCTAGCGGGAAACTACGAGCAGTACTTC	CASSYPLAGNYEQYF
TRBJ1-1	15	-	-	TRBV19	TGTGCCAGTAGTACCCGACACCTAGGGGACACTGAAGCTTTCTTT	CASSTRHLGDTEAFF
TRBJ1-5	15	-	-	TRBV5-4	TGTGCCAGCAGCCCTGGGCAGGGCCAAAATCAGCCCCAGCATTTT	CASSPGQGQNQPQHF
TRBJ2-5	11	-	-	TRBV30	TGTGCCTGGACGCGGGGAGAGACCCAGTACTTC	CAWTRGETQYF
TRBJ1-2	13	-	once	TRBV30	TGTGCCTGGAGTATGGGGGGCTCTAGAGGCTACACCTTC	CAWSMGGSRGYTF
TRBJ1-1	15	-	-	TRBV7-2	TGTGCCAGCAGCTTAGCCCCAGGCATGAACACTGAAGCTTTCTTT	CASSLAPGMNTEAFF
TRBJ2-3	16	TRBD2	-	TRBV9	TGTGCCAGCAGCGTAGTGGGACTAGCGAGCACAGATACGCAGTATTTT	CASSVVGLASTDTQYF
TRBJ2-7	14	TRBD2	few	TRBV7-9	TGTGCCAGCAGCTTGAGTAGCGGGAGCCACGAGCAGTACTTC	CASSLSSGSHEQYF
TRBJ2-7	15	-	once	TRBV27	TGTGCCAGCAGTTCCGAGGGTATGGGGTCCTACGAGCAGTACTTC	CASSSEGMGSYEQYF
TRBJ2-1	14	-	-	TRBV6-5	TGTGCCACAAGGGGGGCAGGTAGCGACAATGAGCAGTTCTTC	CATRGAGSDNEQFF
TRBJ2-7	13	TRBD1	-	TRBV7-2	TGTGCCAGCAGCTTAGGGCCCGACAGGGATGAGTACTTC	CASSLGPDRDEYF
TRBJ1-5	20	TRBD1	-	TRBV7-7	TGTGCCAGCAGCTTAAGGTCCTGGGACAGGGAATTTAGAAGCAATCAGCCCCAGCATTTT	CASSLRSWDREFRSNQPQHF
TRBJ2-2	14	TRBD1	-	TRBV30	TGTGGACTTAGGGGGGACAGGGGTACCGGGGAGCTGTTTTTT	CGLRGDRGTGELFF
TRBJ1-2	15	TRBD1	-	TRBV5-6	TGTGCCAGCAGCGGGACAGGGGATCCTCACTATGGCTACACCTTC	CASSGTGDPHYGYTF
TRBJ1-6	14	-	-	TRBV6-5	TGTGCCAGCAAATTTGGACAGAATAATTCACCCCTCCACTTT	CASKFGQNNSPLHF
TRBJ1-1	14	-	-	TRBV6-5	TGTGCCAGCAGCGCGGACAGCGGTTTCACTGAAGCTTTCTTT	CASSADSGFTEAFF
TRBJ2-7	15	-	-	TRBV4-2	TGTGCCAGCAGCCCCGAGAGGGGCACCCTCTACGAGCAGTACTTC	CASSPERGTLYEQYF
TRBJ1-1	15	-	-	TRBV4-2	TGTGCCAGCAGCCAAGACTGGACACAGAACACTGAAGCTTTCTTT	CASSQDWTQNTEAFF
TRBJ1-5	17	-	-	TRBV15	TGTGCCACCAGCGGTAAGAGGTCACAGATAAGCAATCAGCCCCAGCATTTT	CATSGKRSQISNQPQHF
TRBJ1-1	13	-	-	TRBV27	TGTGCCAGCAGGTTAAGGATGAACACTGAAGCTTTCTTT	CASRLRMNTEAFF